The source of this T cell receptor beta chain is a study of shared clonotypes between healthy human individuals. Per the study methods: Owing to the provision of junction-only sequences devoid of quality scores by immunoSEQ, filtering differed. Repertoires were generated with immunoSEQ multiplex PCR, while TCRdb's copy carries only in-frame clones and drops some. The V and J calls and clone size come from that table; D and trimming were worked out from the DNA. The table shows approximately 2.1 million clones, with 90% to 95% occurring only once. Turning to this clone: Its specificity is unknown.

Study-wide points: Clonotypes that were shared across four donors made up approximately 5% of naive CD4 clonotypes.

The CDR3 extends over 15 amino acids. Looked up from germline, CDR1 is MNHNS and CDR2 is SASEGT. Trimming stripped 2 bases from V and 7 bases from J, with 17 bases between. The chain combines TRBV6-1 with TRBJ1-1; D possibly corresponds to TRBD1 (5 bases). Sample: naive CD4+ T cells from PBMCs. This sample's subset: CD45RA+ positively selected. The clonotype originates from a man younger than 35 in good health. Some clones in this sample may be carry-over from other donors' samples. CDR3 in amino acids: CASSERKTSTDEAFF. The CDR3 DNA follows: TGTGCCAGCAGTGAACGGAAGACTTCGACAGATGAAGCTTTCTTT.